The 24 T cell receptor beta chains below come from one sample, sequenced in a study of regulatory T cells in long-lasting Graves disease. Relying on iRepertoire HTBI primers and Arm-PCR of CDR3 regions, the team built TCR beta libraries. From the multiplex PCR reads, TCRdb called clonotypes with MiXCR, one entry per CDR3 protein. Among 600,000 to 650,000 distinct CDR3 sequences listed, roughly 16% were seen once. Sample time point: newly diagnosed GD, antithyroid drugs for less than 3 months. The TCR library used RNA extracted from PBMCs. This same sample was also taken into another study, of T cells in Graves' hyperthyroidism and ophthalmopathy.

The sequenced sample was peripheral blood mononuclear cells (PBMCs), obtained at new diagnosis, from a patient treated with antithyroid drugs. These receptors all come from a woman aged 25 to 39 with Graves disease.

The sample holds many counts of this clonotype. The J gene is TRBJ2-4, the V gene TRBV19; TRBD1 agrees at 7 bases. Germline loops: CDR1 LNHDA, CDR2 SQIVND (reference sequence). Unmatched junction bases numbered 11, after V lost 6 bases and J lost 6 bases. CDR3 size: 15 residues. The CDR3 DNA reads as TGTGCCAGTAGATCAAAACCAGGGGGTCGAAACATTCAGTACTTC. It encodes CASRSKPGGRNIQYF. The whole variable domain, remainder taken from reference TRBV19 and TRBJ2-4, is DGGITQSPKYLFRKEGQNVTLSCEQNLNHDAMYWYRQDPGQGLRLIYYSQIVNDFQKGDIAEGYSVSREKKESFPLTVTSAQKNPTAFYLCASRSKPGGRNIQYFGAGTRLSVL.

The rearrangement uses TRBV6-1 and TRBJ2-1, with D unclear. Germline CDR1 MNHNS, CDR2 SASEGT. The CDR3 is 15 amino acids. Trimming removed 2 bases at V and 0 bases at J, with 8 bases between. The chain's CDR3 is CASSEWPSSYNEQFF. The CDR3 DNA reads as TGTGCCAGCAGTGAATGGCCCAGCTCCTACAATGAGCAGTTCTTC.

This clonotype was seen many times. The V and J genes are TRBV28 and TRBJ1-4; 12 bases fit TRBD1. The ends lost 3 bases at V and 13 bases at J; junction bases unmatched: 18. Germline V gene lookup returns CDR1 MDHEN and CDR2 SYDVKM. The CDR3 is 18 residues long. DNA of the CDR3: TGTGCCAGCAGTTTGGTCCCTGGCTCCGGGACAGGGGGCGGAATACTGTTTTTT. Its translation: CASSLVPGSGTGGGILFF.

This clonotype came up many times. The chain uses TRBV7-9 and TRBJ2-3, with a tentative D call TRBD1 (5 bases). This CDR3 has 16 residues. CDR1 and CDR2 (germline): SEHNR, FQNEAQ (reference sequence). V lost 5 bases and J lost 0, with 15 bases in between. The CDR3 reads CASSPTGPTSTDTQYF. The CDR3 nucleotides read TGTGCCAGCAGCCCTACAGGACCCACTAGCACAGATACGCAGTATTTT.

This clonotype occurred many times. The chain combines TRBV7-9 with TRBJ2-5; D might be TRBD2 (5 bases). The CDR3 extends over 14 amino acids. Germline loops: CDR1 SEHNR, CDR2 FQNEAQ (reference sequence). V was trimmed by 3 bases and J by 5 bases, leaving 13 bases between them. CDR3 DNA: TGTGCCAGCAGCTTCTTCGCGGGTCAGGAGACCCAGTACTTC. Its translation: CASSFFAGQETQYF.

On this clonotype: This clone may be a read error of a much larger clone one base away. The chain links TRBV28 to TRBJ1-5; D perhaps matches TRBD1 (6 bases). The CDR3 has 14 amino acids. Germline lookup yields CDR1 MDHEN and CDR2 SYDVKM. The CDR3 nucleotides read TGTGCCAGCAAGGGGGGATTCGGGAATCAGCCCCGGCATTTT. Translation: CASKGGFGNQPRHF.

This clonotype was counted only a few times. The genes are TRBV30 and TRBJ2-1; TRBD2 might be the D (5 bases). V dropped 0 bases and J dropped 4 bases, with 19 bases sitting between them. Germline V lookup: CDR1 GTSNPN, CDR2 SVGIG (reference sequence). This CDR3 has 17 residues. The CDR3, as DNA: TGTGCCTGGAGTGTACTCTCCCGCGCGGGCGCTTACAATGAGCAGTTCTTC. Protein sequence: CAWSVLSRAGAYNEQFF.

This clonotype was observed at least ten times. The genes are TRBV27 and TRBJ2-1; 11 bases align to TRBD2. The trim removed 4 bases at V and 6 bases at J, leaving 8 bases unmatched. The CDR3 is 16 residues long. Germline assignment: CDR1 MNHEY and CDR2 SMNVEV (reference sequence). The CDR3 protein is CASSSGRLAGPNEQFF. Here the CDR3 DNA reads TGTGCCAGCAGTTCGGGTCGACTAGCGGGACCCAATGAGCAGTTCTTC.

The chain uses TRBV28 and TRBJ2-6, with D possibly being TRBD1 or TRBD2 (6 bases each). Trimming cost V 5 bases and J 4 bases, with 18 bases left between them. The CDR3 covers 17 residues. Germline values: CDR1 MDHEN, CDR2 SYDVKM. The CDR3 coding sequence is TGTGCCAGCAGTACACAGGGCACTGGGAGGGGGGCCAACGTCCTGACTTTC. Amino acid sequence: CASSTQGTGRGANVLTF. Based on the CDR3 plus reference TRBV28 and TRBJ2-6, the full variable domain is DVKVTQSSRYLVKRTGEKVFLECVQDMDHENMFWYRQDPGLGLRLIYFSYDVKMKEKGDIPEGYSVSREKKERFSLILESASTNQTSMYLCASSTQGTGRGANVLTFGAGSRLTVL.

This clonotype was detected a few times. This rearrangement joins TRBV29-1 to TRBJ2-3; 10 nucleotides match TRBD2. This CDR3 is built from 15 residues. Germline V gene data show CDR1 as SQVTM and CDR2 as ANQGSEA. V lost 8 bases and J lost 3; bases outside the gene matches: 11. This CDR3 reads CSFLALAGLTDTQYF. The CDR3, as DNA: TGCAGCTTTCTAGCACTAGCGGGACTGACAGATACGCAGTATTTT.

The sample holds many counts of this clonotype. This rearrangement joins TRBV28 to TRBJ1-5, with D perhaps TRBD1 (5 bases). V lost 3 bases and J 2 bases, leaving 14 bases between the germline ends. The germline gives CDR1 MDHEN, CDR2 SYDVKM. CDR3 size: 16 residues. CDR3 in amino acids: CASSFYVRGGNQPQHF. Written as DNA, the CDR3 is TGTGCCAGCAGTTTTTATGTCCGGGGCGGCAATCAGCCCCAGCATTTT.

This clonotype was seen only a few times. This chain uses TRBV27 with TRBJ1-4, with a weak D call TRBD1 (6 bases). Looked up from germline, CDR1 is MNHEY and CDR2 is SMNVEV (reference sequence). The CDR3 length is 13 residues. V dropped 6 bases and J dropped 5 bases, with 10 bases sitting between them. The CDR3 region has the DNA TGTGCCAGCAGAGACAGGCTAAATGAAAAACTGTTTTTT. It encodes CASRDRLNEKLFF.

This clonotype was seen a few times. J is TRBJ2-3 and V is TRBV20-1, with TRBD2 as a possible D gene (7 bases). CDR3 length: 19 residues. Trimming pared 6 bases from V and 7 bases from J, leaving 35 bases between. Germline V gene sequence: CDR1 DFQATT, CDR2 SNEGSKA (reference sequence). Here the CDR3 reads CSARGTNMGEGPIGNTQYF. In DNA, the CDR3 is TGCAGTGCCCGGGGGACAAATATGGGGGAGGGCCCGATAGGGAATACGCAGTATTTT.

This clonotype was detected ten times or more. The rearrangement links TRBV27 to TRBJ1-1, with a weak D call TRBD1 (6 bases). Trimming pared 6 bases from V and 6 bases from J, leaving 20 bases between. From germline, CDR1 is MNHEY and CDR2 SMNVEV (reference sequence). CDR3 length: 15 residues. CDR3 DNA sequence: TGTGCCAGCAGAGACAGGCGTTCGGGATTTTCTGAAGCTTTCTTT. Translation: CASRDRRSGFSEAFF.

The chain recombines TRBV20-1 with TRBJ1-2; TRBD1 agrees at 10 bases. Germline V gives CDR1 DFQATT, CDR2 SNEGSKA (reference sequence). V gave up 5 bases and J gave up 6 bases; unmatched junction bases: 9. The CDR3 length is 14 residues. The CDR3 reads CSAQTGGYLHGYTF. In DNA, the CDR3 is TGCAGTGCTCAGACAGGGGGCTATCTGCATGGCTACACCTTC.

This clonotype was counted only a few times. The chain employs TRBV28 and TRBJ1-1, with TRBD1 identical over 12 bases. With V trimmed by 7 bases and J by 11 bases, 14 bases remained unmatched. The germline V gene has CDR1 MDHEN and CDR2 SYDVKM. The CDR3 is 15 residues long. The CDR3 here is CASTPSPGQGAGAFF. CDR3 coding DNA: TGTGCCAGCACCCCTTCTCCGGGACAGGGGGCCGGGGCTTTCTTT.

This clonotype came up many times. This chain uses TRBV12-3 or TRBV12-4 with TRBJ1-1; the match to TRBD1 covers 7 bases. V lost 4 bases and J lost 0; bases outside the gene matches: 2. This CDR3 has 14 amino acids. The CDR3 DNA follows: TGTGCCAGCAGTTGGGGACAGATGAACACTGAAGCTTTCTTT. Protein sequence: CASSWGQMNTEAFF.

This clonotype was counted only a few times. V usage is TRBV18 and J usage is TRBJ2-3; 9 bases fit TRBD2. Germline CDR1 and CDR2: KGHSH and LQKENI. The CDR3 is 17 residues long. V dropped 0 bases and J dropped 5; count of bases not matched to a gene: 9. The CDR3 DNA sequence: TGTGCCAGCTCACCACCCAAATCGACTAGCGGAGGAGATACGCAGTATTTT. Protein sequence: CASSPPKSTSGGDTQYF.

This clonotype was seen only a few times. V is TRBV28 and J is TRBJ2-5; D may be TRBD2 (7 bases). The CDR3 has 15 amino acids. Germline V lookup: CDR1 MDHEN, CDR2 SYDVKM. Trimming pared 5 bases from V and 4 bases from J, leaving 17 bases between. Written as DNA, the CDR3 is TGTGCCAGCAGTGGGGGGGGGCGGGAGTCAGAGACCCAGTACTTC. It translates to CASSGGGRESETQYF.

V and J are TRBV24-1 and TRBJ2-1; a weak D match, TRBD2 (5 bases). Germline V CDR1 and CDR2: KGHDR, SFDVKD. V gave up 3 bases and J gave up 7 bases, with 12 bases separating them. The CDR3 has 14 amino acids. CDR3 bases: TGTGCCACCAGTGATATCCGGGGTACGAATGAGCAGTTCTTC. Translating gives CATSDIRGTNEQFF.

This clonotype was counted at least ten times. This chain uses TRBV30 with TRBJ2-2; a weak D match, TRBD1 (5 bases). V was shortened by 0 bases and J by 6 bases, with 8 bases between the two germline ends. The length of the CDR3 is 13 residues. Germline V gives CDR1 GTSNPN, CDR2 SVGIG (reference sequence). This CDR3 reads CAWSVTRAGELFF. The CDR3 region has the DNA TGTGCCTGGAGTGTAACCAGGGCCGGGGAGCTGTTTTTT.

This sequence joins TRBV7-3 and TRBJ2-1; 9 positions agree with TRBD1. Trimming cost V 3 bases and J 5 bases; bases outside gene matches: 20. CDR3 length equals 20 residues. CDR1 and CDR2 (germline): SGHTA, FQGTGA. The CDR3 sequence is CASSLAGTGSIVSRDNEQFF. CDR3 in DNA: TGTGCCAGCAGCTTGGCCGGGACAGGGTCTATCGTAAGCAGGGACAATGAGCAGTTCTTC.

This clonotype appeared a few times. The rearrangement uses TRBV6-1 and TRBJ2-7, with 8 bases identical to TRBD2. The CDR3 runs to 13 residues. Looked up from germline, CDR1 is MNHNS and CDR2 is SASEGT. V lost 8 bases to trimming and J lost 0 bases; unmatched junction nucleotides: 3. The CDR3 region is CASGGRSSYEQYF. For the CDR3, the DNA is TGTGCCAGCGGCGGGAGGAGCTCCTACGAGCAGTACTTC.

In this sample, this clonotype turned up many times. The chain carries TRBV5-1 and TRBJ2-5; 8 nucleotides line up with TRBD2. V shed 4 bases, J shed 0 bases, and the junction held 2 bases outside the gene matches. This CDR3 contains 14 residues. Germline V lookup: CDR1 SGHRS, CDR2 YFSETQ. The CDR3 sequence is CASSRGGYQETQYF. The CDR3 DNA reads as TGCGCCAGCAGCCGGGGGGGTTACCAAGAGACCCAGTACTTC.